One and the same sample provided the 14 T cell receptor beta chains below, sequenced in a study of T-cell reconstitution after alpha-beta-depleted transplantation in children. Unique molecular identifiers featured in how the TCRbeta library was prepared. TCRdb analysed the PCR reads with MiXCR anew, one entry per CDR3 protein. There are 500,000 to 600,000 distinct CDR3 sequences in the sample; over 25% occur only once, and 2% to 2.5% lies in the top ten. The starting material was PBMCs from the stem cell graft donor, obtained from the stem cell graft. These receptors originate from a human donor who donated a stem cell graft to a child with aplastic anemia.

This clonotype was detected only a few times. This chain connects TRBV7-2 to TRBJ2-1; 7 bases are shared with TRBD2. Germline V gene sequence: CDR1 SGHTA, CDR2 FQGNSA. Trimming took 2 bases from V and 8 from J; bases not matched to a gene: 3. The CDR3 is made up of 13 amino acids. This chain's CDR3 is CASSLSTSDEQFF. CDR3 nucleotides: TGTGCCAGCAGCTTATCTACTAGCGATGAGCAGTTCTTC.

This chain connects TRBV29-1 to TRBJ1-4; D is possibly TRBD1 (6 bases). CDR3 length: 12 amino acids. V was pared by 7 bases and J by 6 bases, with 12 bases between. Germline values: CDR1 SQVTM, CDR2 ANQGSEA. This chain's CDR3 is CSAIRTDEKLFF. In nucleotides, the CDR3 is TGCAGCGCTATCCGGACAGATGAAAAACTGTTTTTT.

The chain is built from TRBV12-3 or TRBV12-4 and TRBJ2-1, with TRBD1 matching over 7 bases. This CDR3 is built from 12 residues. With 5 bases clipped from V and 9 bases from J, the junction kept 4 bases outside the gene matches. CDR3 DNA: TGTGCCAGCAGTATGACAGGGAGTGAGCAGTTCTTC. It codes for CASSMTGSEQFF.

This clonotype showed up just a few times. The chain recombines TRBV9 with TRBJ2-1; D remains unclear. CDR3 size: 13 residues. V was clipped by 3 bases and J by 7 bases, with 11 bases between them. Germline-derived CDR1 and CDR2 are SGDLS and YYNGEE. CDR3 amino acids: CASSDGWNNEQFF. The DNA for the CDR3 is TGTGCCAGCAGCGATGGGTGGAATAATGAGCAGTTCTTC.

The gene calls are TRBV9 and TRBJ2-2, with TRBD1 matching 9 bases. The germline V gene has CDR1 SGDLS and CDR2 YYNGEE. V was pared by 3 bases and J by 0 bases, with 3 bases of the junction left unmatched. The CDR3 loop spans 16 amino acids. CDR3 nucleotide sequence: TGTGCCAGCAGCGCACAGGGGGCGCCGAACACCGGGGAGCTGTTTTTT. It translates to CASSAQGAPNTGELFF.

The J gene is TRBJ2-1, the V gene TRBV5-1; D uncertain. The ends were cut back, 4 bases at V and 12 bases at J, with 17 bases in the middle. CDR1 SGHRS and CDR2 YFSETQ come from the germline V gene. The CDR3 is 13 residues long. The CDR3 reads CASSGVRIVGQFF. CDR3 in DNA: TGCGCCAGCAGCGGGGTCCGGATTGTTGGGCAGTTCTTC. Full variable domain (rest looked up from reference TRBV5-1 and TRBJ2-1): KAGVTQTPRYLIKTRGQQVTLSCSPISGHRSVSWYQQTPGQGLQFLFEYFSETQRNKGNFPGRFSGRQFSNSRSEMNVSTLELGDSALYLCASSGVRIVGQFFGPGTRLTVL.

This chain joins TRBV25-1 and TRBJ2-1; TRBD1 agrees at 9 bases. Germline V gene data show CDR1 as MGHDK and CDR2 as SYGVNS. The CDR3 loop spans 15 amino acids. With 1 base clipped from V and 6 bases from J, the junction kept 4 bases outside the gene matches. The CDR3 region has the DNA TGTGCCAGCAGTGAATCTGGGACAGGGTTCAATGAGCAGTTCTTC. This sequence encodes CASSESGTGFNEQFF.

This clonotype turned up a few times. The rearrangement joins TRBV5-1 to TRBJ2-2; TRBD1 or TRBD2 may be the D gene (5 bases each). Deletions cut 0 bases from V and 1 base from J, with 10 bases between. The CDR3 consists of 16 residues. Germline CDR1 and CDR2: SGHRS and YFSETQ. This CDR3 reads CASSLEPGRNTGELFF. In DNA form, the CDR3 reads TGCGCCAGCAGCTTGGAACCGGGACGGAACACCGGGGAGCTGTTTTTT.

The V call is TRBV5-1, the J call TRBJ2-1; a possible D gene is TRBD2 (5 bases). Germline lookup yields CDR1 SGHRS and CDR2 YFSETQ. Trimming left V 6 bases short and J 7 bases short, with 14 bases between. The CDR3 length is 13 residues. DNA for the CDR3: TGCGCCAGCAAGCGGCTGGGCGGGAATGAGCAGTTCTTC. Encoded protein: CASKRLGGNEQFF.

This clonotype was detected a few times. This chain uses TRBV30 with TRBJ1-2; 8 nucleotides agree with TRBD1. The CDR3 has 18 residues. Per germline, CDR1 GTSNPN and CDR2 SVGIG (reference sequence). The J segment lost 8 bases and the V segment lost 2 bases, leaving 22 bases of the junction unmatched. In nucleotides, the CDR3 is TGTGCCTGGAGTAGATTACAGGGGCTTAAAACAGGGGGGAAAGGCTACACCTTC. This codes for CAWSRLQGLKTGGKGYTF. Full variable domain (outside the CDR3, taken from reference TRBV30 and TRBJ1-2): SQTIHQWPATLVQPVGSPLSLECTVEGTSNPNLYWYRQAAGRGLQLLFYSVGIGQISSEVPQNLSASRPQDRQFILSSKKLLLSDSGFYLCAWSRLQGLKTGGKGYTFGSGTRLTVV.

This clonotype has just a few counts. This chain joins TRBV29-1 and TRBJ1-1; maybe TRBD1 (5 bases). V was trimmed by 6 bases and J by 0 bases, leaving 17 bases between them. The CDR3 sequence is 15 residues long. Germline CDR1 SQVTM, CDR2 ANQGSEA. CDR3 DNA: TGCAGCGTGGGACGACACTCGGCAGTGAACACTGAAGCTTTCTTT. Translation: CSVGRHSAVNTEAFF.

This clonotype came up many times. The V gene is TRBV28, the J gene TRBJ2-2; D might be TRBD2 (6 bases). The ends were cut back, 2 bases at V and 3 bases at J, with 10 bases in the middle. Germline lookup yields CDR1 MDHEN and CDR2 SYDVKM. This CDR3 region has 15 residues. The CDR3: CASSLGERDTGELFF. The CDR3 DNA follows: TGTGCCAGCAGTTTAGGGGAGCGGGACACCGGGGAGCTGTTTTTT.

V is TRBV4-2 and J is TRBJ2-1; 9 bases are shared with TRBD1. The CDR3 has 20 residues. After removal of 1 base from V and 1 base from J, the junction contained 14 bases not matched to a gene. The V gene's germline CDR1 is LGHNA and CDR2 YNFKEQ. The DNA of the CDR3 is TGTGCCAGCAGCCAAGGGGGGTGGGGAAACAGGGGGCATTCCTACAATGAGCAGTTCTTC. It yields the protein CASSQGGWGNRGHSYNEQFF.

The V and J genes are TRBV20-1 and TRBJ2-2; 11 nucleotides align to TRBD2. V shed 6 bases and J 3 bases; nucleotides not matched to a gene: 6. Germline CDR1 reads DFQATT; CDR2 reads SNEGSKA (reference sequence). CDR3 length equals 15 residues. CDR3 region: CSARTSGSDTGELFF. The CDR3 nucleotides are TGCAGTGCCCGAACTAGCGGGAGCGACACCGGGGAGCTGTTTTTT.